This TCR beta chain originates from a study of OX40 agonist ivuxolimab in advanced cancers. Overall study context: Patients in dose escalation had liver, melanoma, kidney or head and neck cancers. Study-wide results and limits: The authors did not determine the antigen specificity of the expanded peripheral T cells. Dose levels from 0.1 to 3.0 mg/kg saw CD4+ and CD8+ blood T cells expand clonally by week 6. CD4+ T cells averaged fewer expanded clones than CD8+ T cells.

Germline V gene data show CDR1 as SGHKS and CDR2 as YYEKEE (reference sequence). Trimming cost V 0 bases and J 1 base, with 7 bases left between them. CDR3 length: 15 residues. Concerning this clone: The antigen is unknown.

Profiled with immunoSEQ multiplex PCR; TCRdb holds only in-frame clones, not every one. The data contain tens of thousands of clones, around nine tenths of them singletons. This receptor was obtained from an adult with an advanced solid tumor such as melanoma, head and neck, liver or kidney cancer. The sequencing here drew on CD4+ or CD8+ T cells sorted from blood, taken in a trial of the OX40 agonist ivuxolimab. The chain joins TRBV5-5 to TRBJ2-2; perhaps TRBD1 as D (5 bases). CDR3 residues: CASSLVQGNTGELFF. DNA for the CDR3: TGTGCCAGCAGCTTGGTCCAGGGGAACACCGGGGAGCTGTTTTTT.